These 17 T cell receptor beta chains originate from one sample sequenced in a study of tumor-infiltrating lymphocytes in primary liver carcinoma. Blood RNA came from unsorted whole blood; germline DNA was also extracted. Priming with a constant-region primer yielded TCR beta cDNA from about 510 ng total RNA. Libraries of TCR beta came from three nested multiplex PCR rounds with slightly modified ARM-PCR. Use of TRBV1-TRBV30 forward primers with a C-beta reverse primer characterized the first two PCR rounds, which lasted around 10 cycles each. TCRdb fed the multiplex PCR reads into MiXCR, producing one record per CDR3 protein. The data contain roughly 330,000 distinct CDR3 sequences, about 61% of them singletons. The material sequenced was peripheral blood. Receptor source: a man aged 40-50 years with primary liver carcinoma and hepatitis B virus infection.

This clonotype was counted ten times or more. V usage is TRBV4-1 and J usage is TRBJ2-7, with no clear D. The CDR3 is made up of 14 amino acids. The ends were cut back, 2 bases at V and 0 bases at J, with 8 bases in the middle. From germline, CDR1 is MGHRA and CDR2 YSYEKL. CDR3 nucleotide sequence: TGCGCCAGCAGCCAAAACGGTATCTCCTACGAGCAGTACTTC. Protein: CASSQNGISYEQYF.

Regarding this clonotype: This could be a read error, since a much larger clone is one nucleotide away. The V call is TRBV12-3 or TRBV12-4, the J call TRBJ2-2; D is perhaps TRBD2 (5 bases). CDR3 length: 14 residues. The V and J ends lost 6 bases and 3 bases respectively, with 11 bases between them. CDR3 sequence (DNA): TGTGCCAGCAGGCCAGCGGAATACACCGGGGAGCTGTTTTTT. Amino acids: CASRPAEYTGELFF.

The table lists this clonotype with a count of one. A junction boundary mismatches the germline segment, possibly from a read error. V gene TRBV6-1 combines with J gene TRBJ1-3; the D is unclear. The CDR3 is 16 residues long. Germline V gene data show CDR1 as MNHNS and CDR2 as SASEGT. As DNA, the CDR3 is TGTTCCAGCAGTGAAGGCAGACCAAGTTCTGGAAACACCATATATTTT. Its protein product is CSSSEGRPSSGNTIYF.

Here the CDR3 DNA reads TGTGCCAGCAGCCTTGGACTAGCGAATGAGTGGTTCTTC. It codes for CASSLGLANEWFF. V gene TRBV11-2 combines with J gene TRBJ2-1; 9 positions agree with TRBD2. J was trimmed by 15 bases and V by 5 bases; bases with no gene match: 11. The CDR3 has 13 residues. Germline V gene lookup returns CDR1 SGHAT and CDR2 FQNNGV.

About this clonotype itself: A much more abundant neighbour one base away suggests this may be a read error. The chain couples TRBV29-1 to TRBJ2-3; D may correspond to TRBD1 or TRBD2 (5 bases each). Germline CDR1 is SQVTM and CDR2 is ANQGSEA. The length of the CDR3 is 12 residues. V was clipped by 1 base and J by 8 bases, with 10 bases between them. The CDR3 loop reads CSVEVGVPTQYF. CDR3 nucleotide sequence: TGCAGCGTTGAAGTGGGGGTTCCTACGCAGTATTTT.

Written as DNA, the CDR3 is TGTGCCAGCAGTATACACACAGATACGCAGTATTTT. Protein product: CASSIHTDTQYF. The chain links TRBV13 to TRBJ2-3; no firm D call. V lost 6 bases and J lost 2, with 6 bases in between. Germline V CDR1 and CDR2: PRHDT, FYEKMQ (reference sequence). The CDR3 runs to 12 residues.

As to this clonotype: Its ends do not fully match the called genes, so a read error is possible. The rearrangement uses TRBV28 and TRBJ2-7, with 7 bases matching TRBD2. Looked up from germline, CDR1 is MDHEN and CDR2 is SYDVKM. The CDR3 length is 16 residues. The CDR3, as DNA: TGTCCCAGCAGTTCCCGTTATAGCGGGCCTGTAGAAGAGCAGTACTTC. As protein: CPSSSRYSGPVEEQYF.

The genes are TRBV6-5 and TRBJ2-7; D is possibly TRBD1 or TRBD2 (5 bases each). The V and J ends lost 6 bases and 4 bases respectively, with 25 bases between them. CDR3 size: 17 residues. Germline assignment: CDR1 MNHEY and CDR2 SVGAGI. CDR3 sequence (DNA): TGTGCCAGCAGCCGACAACCGGGGCTAGTGAGAAGTTACGAGCAGTACTTC. Translated: CASSRQPGLVRSYEQYF.

With respect to this clonotype: The missing conserved phenylalanine or tryptophan at the end of this CDR3 makes a read error likely. Here the CDR3 DNA reads TGTGCCAGCAGCTTAGCAGGGATCCCACAAGAGAGCCAGTACTCC. Its translation: CASSLAGIPQESQYS. The chain is built from TRBV11-1 and TRBJ2-5; D remains ambiguous. This CDR3 has 15 residues. The V gene's germline CDR1 is SGHAT and CDR2 FQDESV (reference sequence).

There are a few counts of this clonotype. The V call is TRBV5-4, the J call TRBJ2-1, with 7 positions matching TRBD2. J lost 0 bases, V lost 0 bases, and 3 bases had no gene match. In germline, CDR1 is SGHNT, CDR2 YYREEE (reference sequence). The CDR3 sequence is 16 residues long. The CDR3 DNA reads as TGTGCCAGCAGCTTGGGGCTAGCGGCCTCCTACAATGAGCAGTTCTTC. This codes for CASSLGLAASYNEQFF.

The chain joins TRBV14 to TRBJ2-1, with D uncertain. This CDR3 has 17 amino acids. V was pared by 6 bases and J by 0 bases, with 18 bases between. The V gene's germline CDR1 is SGHDN and CDR2 FVKESK. This CDR3 is CASSRTRALSSYNEQFF. The CDR3, as DNA: TGTGCCAGCAGTCGAACCCGGGCTCTTAGCTCCTACAATGAGCAGTTCTTC.

Turning to this clonotype: It may be a read error: a sequence one base away is much more abundant. J is TRBJ2-1 and V is TRBV12-3 or TRBV12-4, with TRBD2 matching over 14 bases. V dropped 7 bases and J dropped 11; count of bases not matched to a gene: 13. CDR3 length: 16 residues. CDR3 bases: TGTGCCAGCACCCGTCCGGGACTAGCGGGAGCAAATAAGCAGTTCTTC. Amino acids: CASTRPGLAGANKQFF.

The table lists this clonotype with many counts. The chain recombines TRBV11-2 with TRBJ2-7; tentatively, D is TRBD2 (7 bases). The germline V gene encodes CDR1 SGHAT and CDR2 FQNNGV. The ends were cut back, 1 base at V and 3 bases at J, with 19 bases in the middle. The CDR3 covers 17 residues. For the CDR3, the DNA is TGTGCCAGCAGCTTAGCCCGTGGGGGCGGGAGTATCTACGAGCAGTACTTC. Its translation: CASSLARGGGSIYEQYF.

The CDR3 DNA is TGTGCCAGCAACTTGGTGACAGTCTACGAGCAGTACTTC. It translates to CASNLVTVYEQYF. V is TRBV11-2 and J is TRBJ2-7; the D gene is possibly TRBD1 (5 bases). Germline lookup yields CDR1 SGHAT and CDR2 FQNNGV. Trimming took 7 bases from V and 3 from J, leaving 13 bases between them. This CDR3 is built from 13 residues. The variable domain in full, completed from reference TRBV11-2 and TRBJ2-7, reads EAGVAQSPRYKIIEKRQSVAFWCNPISGHATLYWYQQILGQGPKLLIQFQNNGVVDDSQLPKDRFSAERLKGVDSTLKIQPAKLEDSAVYLCASNLVTVYEQYFGPGTRLTVT.

This clonotype was seen ten or more times. The chain recombines TRBV6-1 with TRBJ2-3; D not resolved. The CDR3 length is 12 residues. Trimming took 3 bases from V and 2 from J, leaving 3 bases between them. Germline V gene data show CDR1 as MNHNS and CDR2 as SASEGT. The CDR3 region is CASSEITDTQYF. The CDR3 DNA reads TGTGCCAGCAGTGAGATCACAGATACGCAGTATTTT.

The rearrangement uses TRBV11-2 and TRBJ1-1; D possibly corresponds to TRBD1 (5 bases). This CDR3 region has 17 residues. Trimming took 0 bases from V and 13 from J, leaving 27 bases between them. Germline lookup yields CDR1 SGHAT and CDR2 FQNNGV. The CDR3 DNA sequence: TGTGCCAGCAGCTTAGATCGAGGGTCAGGGATGAACACTGAGGTTTTCTTT. Translation gives CASSLDRGSGMNTEVFF.

The DNA for the CDR3 is TGCGCCAGCAGCCGTGCCGGAACAGACTTCTCCTACGAGCAGTACTTC. This sequence encodes CASSRAGTDFSYEQYF. This sequence joins TRBV4-1 and TRBJ2-7; D unclear. The CDR3 length is 16 residues. Germline V gene sequence: CDR1 MGHRA, CDR2 YSYEKL. V was pared by 4 bases and J by 0 bases, with 16 bases between.